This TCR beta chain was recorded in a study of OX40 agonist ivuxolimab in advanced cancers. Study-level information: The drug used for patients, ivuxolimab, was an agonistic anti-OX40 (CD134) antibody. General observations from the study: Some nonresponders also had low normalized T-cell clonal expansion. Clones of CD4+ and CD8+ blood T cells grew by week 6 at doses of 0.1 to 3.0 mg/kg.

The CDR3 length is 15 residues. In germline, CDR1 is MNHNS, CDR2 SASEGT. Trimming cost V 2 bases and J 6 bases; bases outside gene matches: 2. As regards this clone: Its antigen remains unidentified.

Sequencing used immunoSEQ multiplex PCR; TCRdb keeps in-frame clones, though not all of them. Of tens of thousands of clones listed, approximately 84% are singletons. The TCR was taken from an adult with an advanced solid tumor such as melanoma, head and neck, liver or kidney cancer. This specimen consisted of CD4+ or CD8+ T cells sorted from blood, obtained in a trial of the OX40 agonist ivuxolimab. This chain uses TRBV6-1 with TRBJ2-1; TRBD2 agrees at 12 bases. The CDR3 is CASSESSGGANEQFF. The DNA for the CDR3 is TGTGCCAGCAGTGAATCTAGCGGGGGGGCCAATGAGCAGTTCTTC.